The clone carrying this T cell receptor beta chain was seen more than once but under ten times. This record comes from a study of patients and donors after allogeneic stem cell transplantation. Via MiXCR, TCRdb re-called the RT-PCR reads, giving one row per CDR3 protein. This table has some 960,000 distinct CDR3 sequences, roughly 18% appearing once. The TCR originated in a human donor who was either an allogeneic HSCT recipient or a stem cell or donor lymphocyte infusion donor (not recorded which). It is not recorded whose cells these are; they may come from a transplant donor. Sequenced input: blood, either unsorted or a sorted T cell fraction (not recorded which).

For the CDR3, the DNA is TGTGCCAGCAGTTACTCGCCGGCTAGCGCGGCTGAGACCCAGTACTTC. Translation gives CASSYSPASAAETQYF. The J gene is TRBJ2-5, the V gene TRBV6-5, with a tentative D call TRBD2 (6 bases). Germline assignment: CDR1 MNHEY and CDR2 SVGAGI. The V end was cut by 0 bases, the J end by 5 bases, with 16 bases between. This CDR3 has 16 residues.